This TCR beta chain was identified in a study of OX40 agonist ivuxolimab in advanced cancers. Looking at the study overall: Ivuxolimab was a fully human IgG2 agonistic monoclonal antibody targeting the costimulatory receptor OX40 (CD134). Intravenous ivuxolimab was administered to patients every 2 weeks at six dose levels: 0.01, 0.1, 0.3, 1.5, 3 and 10 mg/kg. Of the 50 to 55 patients in dose escalation, 19 had hepatocellular carcinoma, some 15 had melanoma, 9 had renal cell carcinoma and 9 had head and neck cancer. A male proportion of around 83% and a mean age of 60 years, ranging from 23 to 79, were recorded for the dose-escalation cohort. Prior anti-PD-1, anti-PD-L1 or anti-CTLA-4 therapy was permitted, and checkpoint inhibitors had been received by under 50% of dose-escalation patients. Partial responses were achieved by three dose-escalation patients, of whom one had hepatocellular carcinoma and two had cutaneous melanoma. Peripheral TCRbeta sequencing aimed to test whether ivuxolimab altered TCR sequence diversity and caused clonal T-cell expansion. The paper describes the monotherapy dose-escalation part (N of about 50 patients) of the phase I trial of ivuxolimab. Study-wide conclusions, independent of this receptor: In the 0.1-3.0 mg/kg groups, partial responders were among the patients with the lowest normalized peripheral clonal expansion, particularly in CD8+ T cells. After ivuxolimab, more expanded clones were found on average in CD8+ T cells than in CD4+ T cells. Low levels of normalized T-cell clonal expansion were also seen in some nonresponding patients. Antigen specificity was not determined for the clonally expanded peripheral T cells. At doses from 0.1 to 3.0 mg/kg, clonal expansion was seen in both CD4+ and CD8+ blood T cells between baseline and week 6.

The trial excluded patients who had a history of autoimmune disease or were on systemic immunosuppression. Peripheral blood for TCR sequencing was collected from all dose cohorts at baseline, on cycle 4 day 1, and on cycle 7 day 1. The samples were taken from a phase I, first-in-human, multicenter, open-label dose-escalation trial of ivuxolimab. Adults with locally advanced or metastatic melanoma, renal cell carcinoma, hepatocellular carcinoma or head and neck squamous cell carcinoma were enrolled in the trial. Before TCR sequencing, CD4+ T cells and CD8+ T cells from peripheral blood were sorted into separate populations. Genomic DNA was isolated from the sorted cells so that the TCRbeta CDR3 region could be sequenced. The immunoSEQ Assay was used to sequence the TCRbeta CDR3 regions. Not all clones reach the TCRdb copy of this immuneACCESS table, which keeps in-frame sequences only. Checked studies attribute under half of the gap to unresolved V genes and leave the rest unexplained. The sample records over 30,000 clones, roughly 77% of which are singletons. Jointly, the top ten make up approximately 21% of the sample.

The CDR3 starts with the cysteine, ends with the phenylalanine, and has 16 residues. Left in the record is the CDR3 DNA by itself, 48 bases read in frame from the first base. About this clone itself: This receptor's antigen is unknown. Base quality data are lacking; no much larger clone is found one base away.

The receptor was derived from an adult with an advanced solid tumor such as melanoma, head and neck, liver or kidney cancer. Here the sequenced sample was CD4+ or CD8+ T cells sorted from blood, taken in a trial of the OX40 agonist ivuxolimab. The chain links TRBV21-1 with TRBJ1-5; the table gives TRBD1 as D, unverified against the DNA. TRBV21-1 is reported as a pseudogene. The DNA is as follows: TGTGCCAGCGGGACAGGGGGAGTCTGGAGCAATCAGCCCCAGCATTTT. Its amino acids are CASGTGGVWSNQPQHF.